A single sample is the source of the 5 T cell receptor beta chains below, sequenced in a study of cytomegalovirus exposure and HLA in healthy donors. 60 Vbeta and 13 Jbeta primers were used in PCR. TCRdb's copy holds only in-frame clones and misses some; the assay was immunoSEQ multiplex PCR. The table for this sample gives about 40,000 clones. The specimen sequenced was PBMCs. These receptors all stem from a male donor in good health and CMV-seronegative.

Here the CDR3 reads CASSQGAVINQPQHF. In nucleotides, the CDR3 is TGCGCCAGCAGCCAAGGGGCAGTGATAAATCAGCCCCAGCATTTT. The chain has TRBV4-1 and TRBJ1-5, with D hard to call. The V and J ends lost 1 base and 4 bases respectively, with 11 bases between them. CDR3 length: 15 amino acids. The germline CDR1 and CDR2 sequences are MGHRA and YSYEKL.

The V gene is TRBV29-1, the J gene TRBJ1-2; possible D gene TRBD1, 5 bases. Trimming shortened V by 5 bases and J by 7 bases, and 23 bases separated the two germline ends. The CDR3 loop spans 15 amino acids. Germline values: CDR1 SQVTM, CDR2 ANQGSEA. This CDR3 reads CSVPNAGVGLLGYTF. The CDR3 DNA sequence: TGCAGCGTTCCGAACGCTGGCGTGGGGCTACTTGGCTACACCTTC.

The V and J genes are TRBV27 and TRBJ1-1; 7 bases are a match to TRBD1. Germline CDR1 and CDR2: MNHEY and SMNVEV (reference sequence). Trimming took 5 bases from V and 0 from J; bases not matched to a gene: 6. This CDR3 spans 15 amino acids. This CDR3 reads CASSPGQVLNTEAFF. The CDR3 bases are TGTGCCAGCAGTCCCGGACAGGTACTGAACACTGAAGCTTTCTTT.

The chain combines TRBV6-5 with TRBJ2-7, with D tentatively TRBD2 (5 bases). Germline CDR1 reads MNHEY; CDR2 reads SVGAGI. With 0 bases removed from V and 3 bases from J, the gap between germline ends came to 15 bases. The CDR3 totals 16 residues. The chain's CDR3 is CASSYSKLSGNYEQYF. Here the CDR3 DNA reads TGTGCCAGCAGTTACTCTAAACTAAGCGGAAACTACGAGCAGTACTTC.

The V call is TRBV7-9, the J call TRBJ1-1; possible D gene TRBD1, 6 bases. The CDR3 has 12 amino acids. The ends were cut back, 5 bases at V and 7 bases at J, with 11 bases in the middle. Germline V gives CDR1 SEHNR, CDR2 FQNEAQ (reference sequence). The CDR3 is CASSPRQVEAFF. In DNA, the CDR3 is TGTGCCAGCAGCCCGAGACAGGTTGAAGCTTTCTTT.